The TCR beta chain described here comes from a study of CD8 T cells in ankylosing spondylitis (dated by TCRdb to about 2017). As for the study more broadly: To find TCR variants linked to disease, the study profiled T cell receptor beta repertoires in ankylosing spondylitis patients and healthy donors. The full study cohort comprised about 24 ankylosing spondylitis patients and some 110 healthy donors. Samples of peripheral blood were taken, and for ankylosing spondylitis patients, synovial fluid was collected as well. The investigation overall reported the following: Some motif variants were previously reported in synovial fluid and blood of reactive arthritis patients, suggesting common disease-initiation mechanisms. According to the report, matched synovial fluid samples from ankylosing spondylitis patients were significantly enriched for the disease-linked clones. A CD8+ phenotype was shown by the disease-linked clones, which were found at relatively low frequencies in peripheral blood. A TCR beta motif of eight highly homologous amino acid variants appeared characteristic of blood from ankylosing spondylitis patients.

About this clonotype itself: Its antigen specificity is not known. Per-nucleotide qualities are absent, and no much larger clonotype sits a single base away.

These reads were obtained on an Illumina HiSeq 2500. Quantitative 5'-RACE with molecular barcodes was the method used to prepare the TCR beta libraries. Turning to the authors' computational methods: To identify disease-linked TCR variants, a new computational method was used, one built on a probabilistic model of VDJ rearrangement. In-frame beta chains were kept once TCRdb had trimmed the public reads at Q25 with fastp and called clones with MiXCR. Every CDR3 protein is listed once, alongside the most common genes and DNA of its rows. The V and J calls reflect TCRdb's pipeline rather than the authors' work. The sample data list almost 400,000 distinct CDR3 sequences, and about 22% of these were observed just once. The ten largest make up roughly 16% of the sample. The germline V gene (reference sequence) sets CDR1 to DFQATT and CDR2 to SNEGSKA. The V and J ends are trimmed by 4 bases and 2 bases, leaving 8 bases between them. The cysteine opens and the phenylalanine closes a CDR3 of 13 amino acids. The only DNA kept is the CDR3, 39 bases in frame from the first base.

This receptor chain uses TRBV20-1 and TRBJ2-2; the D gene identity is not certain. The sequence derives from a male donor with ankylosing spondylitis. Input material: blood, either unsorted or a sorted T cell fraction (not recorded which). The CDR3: CSANRANTGELFF. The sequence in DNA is TGCAGTGCTAACCGGGCCAACACCGGGGAGCTGTTTTTT.